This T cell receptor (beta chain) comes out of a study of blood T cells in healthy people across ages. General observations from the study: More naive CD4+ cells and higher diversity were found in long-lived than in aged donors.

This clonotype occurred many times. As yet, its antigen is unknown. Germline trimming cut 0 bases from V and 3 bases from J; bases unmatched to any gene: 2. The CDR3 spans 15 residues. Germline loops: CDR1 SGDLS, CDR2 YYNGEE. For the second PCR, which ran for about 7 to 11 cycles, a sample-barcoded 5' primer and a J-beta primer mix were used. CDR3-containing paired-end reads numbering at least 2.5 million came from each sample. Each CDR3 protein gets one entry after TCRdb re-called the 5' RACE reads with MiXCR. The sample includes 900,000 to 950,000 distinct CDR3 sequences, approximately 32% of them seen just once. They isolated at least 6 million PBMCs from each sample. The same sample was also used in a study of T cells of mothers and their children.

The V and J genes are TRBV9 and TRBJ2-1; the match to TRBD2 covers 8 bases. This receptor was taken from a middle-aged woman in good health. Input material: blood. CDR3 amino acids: CASSVVAGSYNEQFF. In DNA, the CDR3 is TGTGCCAGCAGCGTAGTAGCGGGGAGCTACAATGAGCAGTTCTTC.